This T cell receptor beta chain was captured by sequencing in a study of blood T cell repertoires in COVID-19. For the study at large: The United States, Italy and Spain supplied acute and convalescent COVID-19 samples.

Measured with immunoSEQ multiplex PCR; TCRdb has only the in-frame clones, and not every one. The sample comprises fewer than 250,000 clones, approximately 80% of which are singletons, and around 11% rests with the top ten. Looked up from germline, CDR1 is LNHDA and CDR2 is SQIVND (reference sequence). V shed 7 bases and J 5 bases; nucleotides not matched to a gene: 11. The CDR3 loop spans 16 amino acids. In its sample, this clone was seen a few times. This clonotype was obtained from a woman in her forties or fifties with acute or convalescent COVID-19. The sample taken for sequencing was peripheral blood. The chain is built from TRBV19 and TRBJ1-6, with TRBD1 identical over 7 bases. Here the CDR3 reads CASTPVGTGDNSPLHF. Written as DNA, the CDR3 is TGTGCCAGTACCCCTGTGGGAACAGGGGATAATTCACCCCTCCACTTT.